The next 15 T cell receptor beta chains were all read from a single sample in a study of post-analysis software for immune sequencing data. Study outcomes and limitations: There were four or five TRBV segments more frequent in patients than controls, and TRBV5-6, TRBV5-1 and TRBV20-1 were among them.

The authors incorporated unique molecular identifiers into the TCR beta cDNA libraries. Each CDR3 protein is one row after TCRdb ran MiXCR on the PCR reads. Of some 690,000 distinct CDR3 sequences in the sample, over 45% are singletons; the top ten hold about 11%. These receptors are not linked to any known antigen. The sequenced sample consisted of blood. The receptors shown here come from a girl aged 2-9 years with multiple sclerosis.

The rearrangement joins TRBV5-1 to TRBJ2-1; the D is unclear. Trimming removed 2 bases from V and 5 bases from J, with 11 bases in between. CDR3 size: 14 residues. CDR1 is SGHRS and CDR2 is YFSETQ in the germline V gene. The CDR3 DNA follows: TGCGCCAGCAGCTTACAGCAAATTCACAATGAGCAGTTCTTC. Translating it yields CASSLQQIHNEQFF. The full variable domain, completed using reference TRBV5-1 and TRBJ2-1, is KAGVTQTPRYLIKTRGQQVTLSCSPISGHRSVSWYQQTPGQGLQFLFEYFSETQRNKGNFPGRFSGRQFSNSRSEMNVSTLELGDSALYLCASSLQQIHNEQFFGPGTRLTVL.

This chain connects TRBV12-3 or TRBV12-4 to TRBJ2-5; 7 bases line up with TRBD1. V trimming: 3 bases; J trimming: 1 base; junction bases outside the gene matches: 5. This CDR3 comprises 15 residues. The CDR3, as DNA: TGTGCCAGCAGTTTTCAGACAGGGCCCCAAGAGACCCAGTACTTC. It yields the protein CASSFQTGPQETQYF.

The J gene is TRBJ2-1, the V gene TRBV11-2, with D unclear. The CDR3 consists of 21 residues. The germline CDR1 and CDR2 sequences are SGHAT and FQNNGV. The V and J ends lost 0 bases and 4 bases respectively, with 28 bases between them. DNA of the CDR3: TGTGCCAGCAGCTTAGATCTTGGAGTCAACAGTGGGCTCCTCTTATACAATGAGCAGTTCTTC. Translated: CASSLDLGVNSGLLLYNEQFF.

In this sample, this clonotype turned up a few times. For the CDR3, the DNA is TGTGCCAGCAAAGCGGACCCCCTAATTTGGAACGAGCAGTACTTC. Protein sequence: CASKADPLIWNEQYF. The chain recombines TRBV7-2 with TRBJ2-7; TRBD2 might be the D (5 bases). The CDR3 consists of 15 residues. Trimming removed 7 bases from V and 5 bases from J, with 21 bases in between. Germline V gene data show CDR1 as SGHTA and CDR2 as FQGNSA.

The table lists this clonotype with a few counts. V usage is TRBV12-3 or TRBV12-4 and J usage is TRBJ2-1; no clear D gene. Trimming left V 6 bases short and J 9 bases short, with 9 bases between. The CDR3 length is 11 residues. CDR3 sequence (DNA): TGTGCCAGCAGCTCTAGGGCTGAGCAGTTCTTC. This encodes CASSSRAEQFF.

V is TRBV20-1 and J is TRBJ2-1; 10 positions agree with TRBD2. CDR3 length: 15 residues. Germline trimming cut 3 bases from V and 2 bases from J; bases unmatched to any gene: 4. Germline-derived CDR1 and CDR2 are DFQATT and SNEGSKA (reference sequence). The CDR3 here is CSARRSGGPYNEQFF. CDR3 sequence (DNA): TGCAGTGCTAGGCGTAGCGGGGGGCCCTACAATGAGCAGTTCTTC.

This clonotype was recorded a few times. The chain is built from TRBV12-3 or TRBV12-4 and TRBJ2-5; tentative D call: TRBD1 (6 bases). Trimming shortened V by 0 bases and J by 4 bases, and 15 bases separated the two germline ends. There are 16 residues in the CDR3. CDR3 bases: TGTGCCAGCAGTTTAGCCTCCCAGGGGCCCGGAGAGACCCAGTACTTC. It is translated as CASSLASQGPGETQYF.

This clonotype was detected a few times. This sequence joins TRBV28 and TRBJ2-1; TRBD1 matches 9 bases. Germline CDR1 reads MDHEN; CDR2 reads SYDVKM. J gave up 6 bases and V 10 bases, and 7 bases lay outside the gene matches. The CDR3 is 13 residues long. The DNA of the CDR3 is TGTGCCACCCACCTGACAGGGGGCAATGAGCAGTTCTTC. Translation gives CATHLTGGNEQFF.

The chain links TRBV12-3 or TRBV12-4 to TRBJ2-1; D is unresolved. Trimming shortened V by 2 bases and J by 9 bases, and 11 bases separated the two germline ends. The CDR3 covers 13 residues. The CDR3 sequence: CASSLRVEIEQFF. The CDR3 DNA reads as TGTGCCAGCAGTTTACGCGTGGAGATTGAGCAGTTCTTC.

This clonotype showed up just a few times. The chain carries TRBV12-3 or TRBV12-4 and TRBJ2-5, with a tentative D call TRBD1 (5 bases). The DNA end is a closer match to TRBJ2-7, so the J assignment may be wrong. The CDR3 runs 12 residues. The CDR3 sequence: CASSGAPREQYF. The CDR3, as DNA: TGTGCCAGCAGTGGGGCCCCCCGCGAGCAGTACTTC.

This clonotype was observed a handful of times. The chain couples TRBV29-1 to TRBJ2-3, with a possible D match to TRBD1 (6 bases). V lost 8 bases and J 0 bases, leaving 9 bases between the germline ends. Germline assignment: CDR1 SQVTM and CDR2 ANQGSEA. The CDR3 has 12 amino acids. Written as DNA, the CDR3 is TGCAGCTCCGGACAGAGCACAGATACGCAGTATTTT. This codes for CSSGQSTDTQYF.

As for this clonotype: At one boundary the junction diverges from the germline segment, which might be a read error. CDR3 amino acids: CASSPSQIDEQFF. CDR3 coding DNA: TGTGCTAGCAGCCCCTCTCAGATCGATGAGCAGTTCTTC. J is TRBJ2-1 and V is TRBV13; D is undetermined. The CDR3 loop spans 13 amino acids. The V gene's germline CDR1 is PRHDT and CDR2 FYEKMQ (reference sequence).

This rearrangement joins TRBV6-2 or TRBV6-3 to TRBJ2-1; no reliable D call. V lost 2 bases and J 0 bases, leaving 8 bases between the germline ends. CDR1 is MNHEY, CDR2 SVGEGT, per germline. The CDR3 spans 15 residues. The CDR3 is CASSYEAGSYNEQFF. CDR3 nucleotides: TGTGCCAGCAGTTACGAGGCAGGCTCCTACAATGAGCAGTTCTTC.

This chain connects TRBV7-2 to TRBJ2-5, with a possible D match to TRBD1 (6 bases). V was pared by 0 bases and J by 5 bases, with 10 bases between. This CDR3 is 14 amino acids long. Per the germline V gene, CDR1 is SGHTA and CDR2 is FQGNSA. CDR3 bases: TGTGCCAGCAGCTTAGCGCAGGGGATGGAGACCCAGTACTTC. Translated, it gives CASSLAQGMETQYF.

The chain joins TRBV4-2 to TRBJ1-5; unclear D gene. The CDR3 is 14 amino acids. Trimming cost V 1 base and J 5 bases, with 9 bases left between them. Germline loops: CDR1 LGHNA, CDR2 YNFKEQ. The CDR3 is CASSQGYDYQPQHF. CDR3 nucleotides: TGTGCCAGCAGCCAAGGCTACGATTATCAGCCCCAGCATTTT.